The T cell receptor (beta chain) described here comes from a study of blood T cells in healthy people across ages. This clonotype was seen a few times. A sample-barcoded 5' primer and a J-beta primer mix were used in a second PCR of roughly 6 to 12 cycles. TCRdb used MiXCR to reprocess the 5' RACE reads, holding one entry per CDR3 protein. The sample has 650,000 to 800,000 distinct CDR3 sequences; more than 40% are singletons. The CDR3 totals 12 residues. Trimming pared 4 bases from V and 7 bases from J, leaving 9 bases between. Germline V gene lookup returns CDR1 SGHRS and CDR2 YFSETQ. The rearrangement uses TRBV5-1 and TRBJ2-1, with D tentatively TRBD1 or TRBD2 (6 bases each). The clonotype was recovered from a man aged 55 to 70 in good health. Material for sequencing was blood. Here the CDR3 reads CASSRGQNEQFF. In nucleotides, the CDR3 is TGCGCCAGCAGCCGGGGGCAGAATGAGCAGTTCTTC.